This is a list of T cell receptor beta chains from one sample in a study of blood T cell repertoires in COVID-19. Libraries were prepared by immunoSEQ multiplex PCR; TCRdb keeps only in-frame clonotypes and omits some of them. The sample shows some 150,000 clones, roughly 87% of them seen only once. Input material: peripheral blood. All receptors come from a woman aged 45-65 years with acute or convalescent COVID-19. The CDR3 runs from the conserved cysteine through the conserved F or W. A D gene is named only where the DNA matches it firmly. Clone sizes are given selectively: once, few, many, or a class where the clone is expanded.

j_gene: TRBJ1-2
abundance: NA
v_gene: TRBV7-9
d_gene: TRBD1
CDR3aa: CASSTGEWIGYTF
CDR3nt: TGTGCCAGCAGTACAGGGGAGTGGATTGGCTACACCTTC

j_gene: TRBJ1-2
abundance: NA
v_gene: TRBV6-5
d_gene: NA
CDR3aa: CASGSVATNYGYTF
CDR3nt: TGTGCCAGCGGTTCCGTCGCTACTAACTATGGCTACACCTTC

j_gene: TRBJ2-7
abundance: NA
v_gene: TRBV9
d_gene: NA
CDR3aa: CASSVGPGEQYF
CDR3nt: TGTGCCAGCAGCGTAGGACCGGGCGAGCAGTACTTC

j_gene: TRBJ2-3
abundance: NA
v_gene: TRBV9
d_gene: TRBD2
CDR3aa: CASSVLAGGRGDTQYF
CDR3nt: TGTGCCAGCAGCGTTTTAGCGGGAGGGCGGGGAGATACGCAGTATTTT

j_gene: TRBJ2-5
abundance: once
v_gene: TRBV7-2
d_gene: NA
CDR3aa: CASSLGALQETQYF
CDR3nt: TGTGCCAGCAGCTTAGGGGCACTCCAAGAGACCCAGTACTTC

j_gene: TRBJ1-2
abundance: NA
v_gene: TRBV11-3
d_gene: NA
CDR3aa: CASSLDESGPYGYTF
CDR3nt: TGTGCCAGCAGCTTAGATGAGTCAGGTCCATATGGCTACACCTTC

j_gene: TRBJ2-1
abundance: NA
v_gene: TRBV7-9
d_gene: NA
CDR3aa: CASSSLYSYNEQFF
CDR3nt: TGTGCCAGCAGCTCTTTATATTCCTACAATGAGCAGTTCTTC

j_gene: TRBJ2-1
abundance: NA
v_gene: TRBV2
d_gene: NA
CDR3aa: CASSEAPGKNEQFF
CDR3nt: TGTGCCAGCAGTGAAGCGCCGGGGAAGAATGAGCAGTTCTTC

j_gene: TRBJ1-2
abundance: NA
v_gene: TRBV27
d_gene: NA
CDR3aa: CASTSRPGFNVRGYTF
CDR3nt: TGTGCCAGCACTTCCCGCCCAGGGTTTAATGTTCGGGGCTACACCTTC

j_gene: TRBJ1-3
abundance: NA
v_gene: TRBV11-3
d_gene: NA
CDR3aa: CASSQRGHTGNTIYF
CDR3nt: TGTGCCAGCAGCCAGAGGGGACACACTGGAAACACCATATATTTT